This T cell receptor (beta chain) was sequenced during a study of shared clonotypes between healthy human individuals. About the study: Each donor contributed plates that comprised three CD4 naive, three CD4 memory, two CD8 naive and one CD8 memory.

CDR3 length: 15 amino acids. The V end was cut by 4 bases, the J end by 2 bases, with 15 bases between. Germline CDR1 and CDR2: SGHRS and YFSETQ. General observations from the study: Naive subsets tended to show greater estimated richness than memory subsets.

Each replicate PCR on the sorted subsets used 200 to 250 ng DNA (around 30,000 T cell genomes). TCRdb's copy holds only in-frame clones and misses some; the assay was immunoSEQ multiplex PCR. The data show over 950,000 clones, roughly 80% seen once. This clone was counted only a few times. Its antigen is currently unknown. The chain carries TRBV5-1 and TRBJ1-1, with a possible D match to TRBD1 (5 bases). The sample was memory CD4+ T cells from PBMCs. Indicated subset: CD45RA-negative fraction. The receptor's source is a man between 18 and 29 years old in good health. Some clones in this sample may be carry-over from other donors' samples. The CDR3 bases are TGCGCCAGCAGCATGGTGACAGCGACAAACACTGAAGCTTTCTTT. Its translation: CASSMVTATNTEAFF.